This TCR beta chain derives from a study of blood T cell repertoires in COVID-19. Study information: T cells, B-cell-depleted T cells, or PBMCs supplied cDNA or gDNA.

CDR3 size: 14 residues. Trimming took 2 bases from V and 4 from J, leaving 11 bases between them. Germline values: CDR1 SGHRS, CDR2 YFSETQ. Under the authors' procedure: Amplified reference gene primers provided the basis for estimating nucleated cell counts. Some clones are missing from TCRdb's copy, which holds only in-frame ones; the method was immunoSEQ multiplex PCR. That table furnishes V, J and clone size, whereas the DNA furnished D and trimming. Of 180,000 or so clones in the sample, about 81% were seen once. Sequenced: peripheral blood. This receptor was identified in a woman aged 70-85 years with acute or convalescent COVID-19. The chain combines TRBV5-1 with TRBJ2-3; D is possibly TRBD2 (6 bases). This CDR3 is CASSLGGESDTQYF. CDR3 sequence (DNA): TGCGCCAGCAGCTTAGGAGGGGAATCAGATACGCAGTATTTT.